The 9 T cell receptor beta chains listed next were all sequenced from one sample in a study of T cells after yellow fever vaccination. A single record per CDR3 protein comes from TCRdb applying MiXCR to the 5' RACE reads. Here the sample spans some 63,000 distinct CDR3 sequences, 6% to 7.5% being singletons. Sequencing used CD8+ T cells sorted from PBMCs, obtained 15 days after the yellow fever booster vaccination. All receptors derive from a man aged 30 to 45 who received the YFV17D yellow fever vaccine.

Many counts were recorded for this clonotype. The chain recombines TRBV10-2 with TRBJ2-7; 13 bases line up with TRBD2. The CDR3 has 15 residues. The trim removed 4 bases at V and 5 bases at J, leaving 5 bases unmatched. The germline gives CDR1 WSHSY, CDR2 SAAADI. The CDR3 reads CASSGRTSGGDEQYF. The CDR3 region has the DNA TGCGCCAGCAGTGGACGGACTAGCGGGGGCGACGAGCAGTACTTC.

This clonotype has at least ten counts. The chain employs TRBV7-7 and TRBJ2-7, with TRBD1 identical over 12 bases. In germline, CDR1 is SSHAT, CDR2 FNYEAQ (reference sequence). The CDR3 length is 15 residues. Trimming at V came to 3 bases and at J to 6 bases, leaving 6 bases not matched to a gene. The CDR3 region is CASSFEGTGGGEQYF. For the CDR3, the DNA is TGTGCCAGCAGCTTCGAGGGGACAGGGGGCGGCGAGCAGTACTTC. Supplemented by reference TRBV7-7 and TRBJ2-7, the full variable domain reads GAGVSQSPRYKVTKRGQDVTLRCDPISSHATLYWYQQALGQGPEFLTYFNYEAQPDKSGLPSDRFSAERPEGSISTLTIQRTEQRDSAMYRCASSFEGTGGGEQYFGPGTRLTVT.

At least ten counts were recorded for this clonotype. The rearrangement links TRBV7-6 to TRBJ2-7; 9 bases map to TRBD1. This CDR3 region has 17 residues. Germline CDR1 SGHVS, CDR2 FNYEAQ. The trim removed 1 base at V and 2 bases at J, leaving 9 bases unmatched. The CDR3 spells CASSLELPDRGTYEQYF. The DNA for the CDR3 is TGTGCCAGCAGCTTAGAACTTCCGGACAGGGGAACCTACGAGCAGTACTTC.

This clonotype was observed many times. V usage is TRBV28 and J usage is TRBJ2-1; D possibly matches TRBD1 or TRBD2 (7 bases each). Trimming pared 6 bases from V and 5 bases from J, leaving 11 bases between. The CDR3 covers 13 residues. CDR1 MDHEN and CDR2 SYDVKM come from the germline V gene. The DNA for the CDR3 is TGTGCCAGCAGCGCAGGGGGGGACAATGAGCAGTTCTTC. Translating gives CASSAGGDNEQFF.

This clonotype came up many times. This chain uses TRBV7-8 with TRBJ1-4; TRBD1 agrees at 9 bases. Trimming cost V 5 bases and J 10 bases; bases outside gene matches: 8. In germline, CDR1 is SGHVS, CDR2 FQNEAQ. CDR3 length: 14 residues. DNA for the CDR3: TGTGCCAGCAGCCCTACAGGGGGCATTGGAAAACTGTTTTTT. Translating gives CASSPTGGIGKLFF.

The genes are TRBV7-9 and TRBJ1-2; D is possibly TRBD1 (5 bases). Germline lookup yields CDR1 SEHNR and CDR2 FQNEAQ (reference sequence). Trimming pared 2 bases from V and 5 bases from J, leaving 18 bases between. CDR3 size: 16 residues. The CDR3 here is CASSLSERGEGYGYTF. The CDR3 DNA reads TGTGCCAGCAGCTTATCCGAGAGGGGAGAAGGTTATGGCTACACCTTC.

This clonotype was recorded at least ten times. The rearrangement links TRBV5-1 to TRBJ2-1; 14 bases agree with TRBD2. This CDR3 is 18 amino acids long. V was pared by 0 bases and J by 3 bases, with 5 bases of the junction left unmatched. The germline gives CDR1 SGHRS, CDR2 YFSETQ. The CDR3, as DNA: TGCGCCAGCAGCTTGGGACTAGCGGGAGGGCCCCTCTACAATGAGCAGTTCTTC. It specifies CASSLGLAGGPLYNEQFF.

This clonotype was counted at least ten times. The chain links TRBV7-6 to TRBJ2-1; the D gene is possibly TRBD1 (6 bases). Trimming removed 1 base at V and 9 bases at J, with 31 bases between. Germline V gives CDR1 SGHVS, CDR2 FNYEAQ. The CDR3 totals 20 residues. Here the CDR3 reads CASSLVVAFQEGGSNFEQFF. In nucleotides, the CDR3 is TGTGCCAGCAGCTTAGTCGTAGCGTTTCAGGAAGGGGGTTCTAATTTTGAGCAGTTCTTC.

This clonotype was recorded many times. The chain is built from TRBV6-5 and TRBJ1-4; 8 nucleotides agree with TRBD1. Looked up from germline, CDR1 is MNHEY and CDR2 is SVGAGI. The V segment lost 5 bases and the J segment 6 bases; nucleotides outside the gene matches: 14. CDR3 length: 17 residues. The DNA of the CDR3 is TGTGCCAGCAGTCTCGTCCCGGGACAGGACTTCCATGAAAAACTGTTTTTT. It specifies CASSLVPGQDFHEKLFF.